These 5 T cell receptor beta chains originate from one sample sequenced in a study of regulatory T cells in long-lasting Graves disease. In building TCR beta libraries, iRepertoire HTBI primers were used together with Arm-PCR of CDR3 regions. TCRdb itself ran the multiplex PCR reads through MiXCR, one entry per CDR3 protein. The profile shows 300,000 to 500,000 distinct CDR3 sequences, under 25% of them singletons. This sample's time point: persistent/refractory GD, antithyroid drugs over 5 years with positive TRAb. The TCR library was made from RNA that had been extracted from PBMCs in TRIzol. The sequences come from peripheral blood mononuclear cells (PBMCs), collected when the disease was refractory, from a patient treated with antithyroid drugs. Receptors were obtained from a female donor with Graves disease.

This clonotype was seen only a few times. The rearrangement joins TRBV5-8 to TRBJ2-5, with 9 bases that match TRBD2. J lost 4 bases, V lost 0 bases, and 7 bases had no gene match. Looked up from germline, CDR1 is SGHTS and CDR2 is YDEGEE. This CDR3 has 16 amino acids. CDR3 sequence reads: CASSLGEREVGETQYF. The CDR3 nucleotides are TGTGCCAGCAGCTTGGGAGAGCGGGAGGTCGGAGAGACCCAGTACTTC.

The chain has TRBV20-1 and TRBJ1-2; 8 bases line up with TRBD1. V trimming: 6 bases; J trimming: 2 bases; junction bases outside the gene matches: 8. The CDR3 contains 14 residues. From germline, CDR1 is DFQATT and CDR2 SNEGSKA (reference sequence). DNA for the CDR3: TGCAGTGCACCCGGACAGGGACTAAACTATGGCTACACCTTC. The encoded protein is CSAPGQGLNYGYTF.

This clonotype occurred a few times. In nucleotides, the CDR3 is TGTGCCAGCAGCCAGTCCGGAAACTATGGCTACACCTTC. Protein: CASSQSGNYGYTF. The chain uses TRBV14 and TRBJ1-2, with no clear D. Germline V CDR1 and CDR2: SGHDN, FVKESK. This CDR3 contains 13 residues. V lost 3 bases and J 2 bases, leaving 7 bases between the germline ends.

This chain connects TRBV10-3 to TRBJ1-5; 7 bases map to TRBD1. Germline trimming cut 5 bases from V and 2 bases from J; bases unmatched to any gene: 3. CDR1 ENHRY and CDR2 SYGVKD come from the germline V gene. The CDR3 consists of 14 residues. This CDR3 is CAISPGQGNQPQHF. The CDR3 DNA reads as TGTGCCATCAGTCCCGGACAGGGCAATCAGCCCCAGCATTTT.

At least ten counts were recorded for this clonotype. The chain combines TRBV7-2 with TRBJ1-6, with unresolved D. The CDR3 consists of 14 residues. CDR1 SGHTA and CDR2 FQGNSA come from the germline V gene. The V end was cut by 1 base, the J end by 9 bases, with 10 bases between. CDR3 sequence: CASSLVLVVSPLHF. CDR3 bases: TGTGCCAGCAGCTTAGTTCTGGTCGTTTCACCCCTCCACTTT.